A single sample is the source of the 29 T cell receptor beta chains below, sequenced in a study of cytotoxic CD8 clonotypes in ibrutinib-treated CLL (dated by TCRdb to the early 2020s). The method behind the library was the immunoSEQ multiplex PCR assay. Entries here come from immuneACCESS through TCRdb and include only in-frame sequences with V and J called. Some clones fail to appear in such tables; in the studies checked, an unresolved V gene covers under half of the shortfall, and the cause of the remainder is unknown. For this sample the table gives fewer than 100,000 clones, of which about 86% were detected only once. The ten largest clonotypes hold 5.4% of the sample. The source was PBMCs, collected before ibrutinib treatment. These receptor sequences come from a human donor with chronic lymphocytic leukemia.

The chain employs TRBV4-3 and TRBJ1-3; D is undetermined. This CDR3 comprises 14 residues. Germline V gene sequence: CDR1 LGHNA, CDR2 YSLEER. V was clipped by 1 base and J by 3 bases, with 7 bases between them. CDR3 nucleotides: TGCGCCAGCAGCCAAGTGGATGGTGGAAACACCATATATTTT. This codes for CASSQVDGGNTIYF.

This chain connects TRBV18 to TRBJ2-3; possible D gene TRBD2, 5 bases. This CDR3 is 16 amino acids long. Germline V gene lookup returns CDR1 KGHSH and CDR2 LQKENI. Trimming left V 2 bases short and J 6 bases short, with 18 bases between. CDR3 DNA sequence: TGTGCCAGCTCACCATCATCTAGCATCCCCACGGATACGCAGTATTTT. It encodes CASSPSSSIPTDTQYF.

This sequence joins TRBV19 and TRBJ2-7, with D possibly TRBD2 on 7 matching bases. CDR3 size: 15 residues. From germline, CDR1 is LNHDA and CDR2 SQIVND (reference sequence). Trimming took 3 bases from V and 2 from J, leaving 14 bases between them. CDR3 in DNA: TGTGCCAGTAGTATTAGAGGGCGGGGGCCCTACGAGCAGTACTTC. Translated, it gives CASSIRGRGPYEQYF.

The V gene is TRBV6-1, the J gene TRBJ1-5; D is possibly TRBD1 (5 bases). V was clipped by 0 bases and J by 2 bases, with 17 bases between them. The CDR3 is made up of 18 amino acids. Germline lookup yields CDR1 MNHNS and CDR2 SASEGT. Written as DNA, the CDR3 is TGTGCCAGCAGTGAAGCGCTTCGAAGGGGTATAGGCAATCAGCCCCAGCATTTT. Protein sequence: CASSEALRRGIGNQPQHF.

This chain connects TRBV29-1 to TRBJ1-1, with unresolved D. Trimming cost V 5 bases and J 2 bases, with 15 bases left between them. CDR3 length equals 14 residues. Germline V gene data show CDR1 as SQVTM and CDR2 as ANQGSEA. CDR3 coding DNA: TGCAGCGTTAGGTTTGGGCAGCTAAACACTGAAGCTTTCTTT. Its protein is CSVRFGQLNTEAFF.

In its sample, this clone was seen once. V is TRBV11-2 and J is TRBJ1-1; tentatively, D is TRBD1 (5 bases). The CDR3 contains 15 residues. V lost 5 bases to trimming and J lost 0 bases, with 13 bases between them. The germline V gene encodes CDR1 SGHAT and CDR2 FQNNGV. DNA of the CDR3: TGTGCCAGCAGCCCTCGGCGGGGGATGAACACTGAAGCTTTCTTT. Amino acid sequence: CASSPRRGMNTEAFF.

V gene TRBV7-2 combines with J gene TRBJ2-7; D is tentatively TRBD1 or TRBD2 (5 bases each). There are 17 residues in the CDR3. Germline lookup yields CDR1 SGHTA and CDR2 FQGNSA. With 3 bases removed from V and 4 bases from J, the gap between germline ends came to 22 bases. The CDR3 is CASSFGGTGGTPYEQYF. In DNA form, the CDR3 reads TGTGCCAGCAGCTTTGGGGGAACAGGCGGTACCCCTTACGAGCAGTACTTC.

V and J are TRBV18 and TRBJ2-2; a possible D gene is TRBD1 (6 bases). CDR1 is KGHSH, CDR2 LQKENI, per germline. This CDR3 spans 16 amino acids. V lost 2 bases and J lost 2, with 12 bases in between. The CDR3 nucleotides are TGTGCCAGCTCACCAAGAGGACAGCGTAACACCGGGGAGCTGTTTTTT. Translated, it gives CASSPRGQRNTGELFF.

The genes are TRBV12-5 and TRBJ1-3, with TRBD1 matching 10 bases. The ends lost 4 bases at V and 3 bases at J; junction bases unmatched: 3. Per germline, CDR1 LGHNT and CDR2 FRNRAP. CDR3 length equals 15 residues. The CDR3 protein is CASGSDRGSGNTIYF. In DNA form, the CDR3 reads TGTGCTAGTGGTTCGGACAGGGGGAGTGGAAACACCATATATTTT.

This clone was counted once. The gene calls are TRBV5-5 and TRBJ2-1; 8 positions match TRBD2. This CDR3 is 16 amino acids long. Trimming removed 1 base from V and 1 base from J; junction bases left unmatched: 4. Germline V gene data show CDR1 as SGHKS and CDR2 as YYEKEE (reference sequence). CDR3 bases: TGTGCCAGCAGCTTGTCTAGCGGGCAATCCTACAATGAGCAGTTCTTC. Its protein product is CASSLSSGQSYNEQFF.

The CDR3 loop reads CASSLTENTEAFF. CDR3 DNA: TGTGCCAGCAGCTTAACGGAGAACACTGAAGCTTTCTTT. The chain joins TRBV7-2 to TRBJ1-1; no definite D call. Germline V gives CDR1 SGHTA, CDR2 FQGNSA. CDR3 size: 13 residues. Trimming shortened V by 2 bases and J by 1 base, and 5 bases separated the two germline ends.

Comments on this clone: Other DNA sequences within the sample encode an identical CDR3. CDR3 DNA: TGTGCCAGCAGCGGATCCGGCCTCGACGAGCAGTACTTC. Translation gives CASSGSGLDEQYF. The V and J genes are TRBV9 and TRBJ2-7; D gene unclear. Deletions cut 3 bases from V and 5 bases from J, with 12 bases between. This CDR3 comprises 13 residues. Per the germline V gene, CDR1 is SGDLS and CDR2 is YYNGEE.

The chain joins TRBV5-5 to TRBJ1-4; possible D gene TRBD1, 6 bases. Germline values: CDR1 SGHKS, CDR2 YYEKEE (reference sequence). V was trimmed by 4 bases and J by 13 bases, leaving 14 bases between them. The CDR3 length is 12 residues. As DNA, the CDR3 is TGTGCCAGCAGCCCGGACAGCATTGGACTGTTTTTT. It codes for CASSPDSIGLFF.

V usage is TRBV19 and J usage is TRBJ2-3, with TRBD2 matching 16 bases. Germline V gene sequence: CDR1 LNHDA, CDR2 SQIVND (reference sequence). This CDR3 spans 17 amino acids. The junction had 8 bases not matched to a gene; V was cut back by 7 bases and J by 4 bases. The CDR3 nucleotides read TGTGCCAGTAACCCGGGACTAGCGGGAGGGCCCTCAGATACGCAGTATTTT. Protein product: CASNPGLAGGPSDTQYF.

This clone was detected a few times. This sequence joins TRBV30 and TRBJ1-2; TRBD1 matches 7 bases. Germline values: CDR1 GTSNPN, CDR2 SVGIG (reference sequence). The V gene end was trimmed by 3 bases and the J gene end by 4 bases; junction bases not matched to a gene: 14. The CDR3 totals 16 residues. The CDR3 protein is CAWSDTGRGQGYGYTF. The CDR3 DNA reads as TGTGCCTGGAGCGACACGGGGAGGGGGCAGGGCTATGGCTACACCTTC.

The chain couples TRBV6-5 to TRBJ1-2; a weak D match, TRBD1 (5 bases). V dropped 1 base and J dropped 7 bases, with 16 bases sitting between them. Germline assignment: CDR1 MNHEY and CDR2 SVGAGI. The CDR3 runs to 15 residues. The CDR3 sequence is CASSYFVGGSRGYTF. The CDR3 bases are TGTGCCAGCAGTTACTTTGTTGGGGGGAGTCGTGGCTACACCTTC.

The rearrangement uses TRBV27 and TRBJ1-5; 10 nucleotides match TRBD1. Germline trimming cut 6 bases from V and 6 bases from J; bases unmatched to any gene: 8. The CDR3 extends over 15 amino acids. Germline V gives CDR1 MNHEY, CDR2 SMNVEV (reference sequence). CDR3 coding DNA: TGTGCCAGCAGGGCTCGACAGGGGGCAACTCAGCCCCAGCATTTT. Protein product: CASRARQGATQPQHF.

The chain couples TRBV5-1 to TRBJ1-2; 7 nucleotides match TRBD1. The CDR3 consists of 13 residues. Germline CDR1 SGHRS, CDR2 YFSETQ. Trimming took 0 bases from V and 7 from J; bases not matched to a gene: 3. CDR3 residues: CASSLEGASGYTF. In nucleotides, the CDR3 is TGCGCCAGCAGCTTGGAGGGGGCCAGTGGCTACACCTTC.

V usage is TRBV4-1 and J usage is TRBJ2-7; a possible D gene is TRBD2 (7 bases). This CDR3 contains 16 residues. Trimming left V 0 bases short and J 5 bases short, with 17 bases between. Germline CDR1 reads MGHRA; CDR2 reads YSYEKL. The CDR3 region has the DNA TGCGCCAGCAGCCAAGATGGGGGCGGGAGATTCGACGAGCAGTACTTC. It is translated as CASSQDGGGRFDEQYF.

CDR3 bases: TGTGCCAGCAGTTTATGGGACAGGGGTATGCGCAATCAGCCCCAGCATTTT. Translating gives CASSLWDRGMRNQPQHF. The chain is built from TRBV28 and TRBJ1-5; TRBD1 matches 9 bases. Per germline, CDR1 MDHEN and CDR2 SYDVKM. V was clipped by 0 bases and J by 2 bases; unmatched bases: 5. The CDR3 has 17 amino acids.

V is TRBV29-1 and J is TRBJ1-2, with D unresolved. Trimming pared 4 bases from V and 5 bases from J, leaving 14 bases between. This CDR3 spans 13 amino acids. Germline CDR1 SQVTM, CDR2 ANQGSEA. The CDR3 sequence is CSVAVDQTYGYTF. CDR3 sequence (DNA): TGCAGCGTTGCAGTTGACCAAACATATGGCTACACCTTC.

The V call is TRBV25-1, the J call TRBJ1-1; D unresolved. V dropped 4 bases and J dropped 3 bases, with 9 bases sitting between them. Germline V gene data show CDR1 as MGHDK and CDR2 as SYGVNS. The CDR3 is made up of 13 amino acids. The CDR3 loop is CASSGGWDTEAFF. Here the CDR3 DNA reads TGTGCCAGCAGTGGCGGGTGGGACACTGAAGCTTTCTTT.

The CDR3 DNA reads TGTGCCAGCAGCCCCACGTCGAGCTCCTACGAGCAGTACTTC. Translating gives CASSPTSSSYEQYF. The chain has TRBV7-3 and TRBJ2-7; D is ambiguous. V gave up 5 bases and J gave up 0 bases, with 11 bases separating them. This CDR3 contains 14 residues. Germline values: CDR1 SGHTA, CDR2 FQGTGA.

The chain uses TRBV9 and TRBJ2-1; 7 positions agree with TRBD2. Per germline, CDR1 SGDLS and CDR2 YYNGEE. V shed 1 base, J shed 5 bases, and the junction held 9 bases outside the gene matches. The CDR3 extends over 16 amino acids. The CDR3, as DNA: TGTGCCAGCAGCGTAAAGCCAGCGGGATGGAACAATGAGCAGTTCTTC. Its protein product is CASSVKPAGWNNEQFF.

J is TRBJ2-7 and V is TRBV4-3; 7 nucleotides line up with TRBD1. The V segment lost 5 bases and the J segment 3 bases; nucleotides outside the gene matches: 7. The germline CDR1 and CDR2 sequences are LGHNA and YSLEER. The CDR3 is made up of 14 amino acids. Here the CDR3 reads CASSVYRDSYEQYF. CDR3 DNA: TGCGCCAGCAGCGTATACCGGGACAGCTACGAGCAGTACTTC.

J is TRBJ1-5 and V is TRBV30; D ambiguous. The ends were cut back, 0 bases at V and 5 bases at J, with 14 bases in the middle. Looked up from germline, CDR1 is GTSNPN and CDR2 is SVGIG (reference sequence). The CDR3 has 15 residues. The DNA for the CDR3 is TGTGCCTGGAGTGTATATGGTTTTGGGGATCAGCCCCAGCATTTT. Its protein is CAWSVYGFGDQPQHF.

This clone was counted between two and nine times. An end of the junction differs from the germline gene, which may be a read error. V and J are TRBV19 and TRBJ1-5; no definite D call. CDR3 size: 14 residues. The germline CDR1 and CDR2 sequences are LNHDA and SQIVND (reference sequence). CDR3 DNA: TGCGCCAGTAGTATCCCCGGCAGTCATCAGCCCCAGCATTTT. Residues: CASSIPGSHQPQHF.

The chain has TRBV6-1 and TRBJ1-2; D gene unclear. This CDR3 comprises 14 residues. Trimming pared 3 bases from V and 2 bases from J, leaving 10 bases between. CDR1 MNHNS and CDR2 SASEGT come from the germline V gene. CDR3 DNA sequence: TGTGCCAGCAGTGACCTAAGACGGAACTATGGCTACACCTTC. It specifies CASSDLRRNYGYTF.

The CDR3 nucleotides read TGTGCCAGCAGTTCTACGTTGGGGTTCGCAAGCACAGATACGCAGTATTTT. Its protein is CASSSTLGFASTDTQYF. The chain combines TRBV27 with TRBJ2-3, with unresolved D. V dropped 4 bases and J dropped 0 bases, with 17 bases sitting between them. CDR3 size: 17 residues. CDR1 is MNHEY and CDR2 is SMNVEV in the germline V gene (reference sequence).